The sequence of this T cell receptor beta chain was determined in a study of molecular identifiers for immune sequencing clone quantification. Study-wide results and limits: In naive cells, under 1% of molecules belonged to clones above 20 RNA copies, against over 97% in effector cells.

From the PCR reads, TCRdb called clonotypes with MiXCR, one entry per CDR3 protein. The sample has 62,000 or so distinct CDR3 sequences, 15% to 20% seen once. Germline V CDR1 and CDR2: LGHDT, YNNKEL (reference sequence). Trimming took off 4 bases at V and 1 base at J, with 8 bases between the two ends. The CDR3 is 14 residues long. Ten or more counts support this clonotype. Its target is unknown. With 10%, 30% or 50% of RNA, about 20,000 to 1,100,000 naive CD8 T cells were sequenced. The receptor's source is a human donor in good health. Some libraries in this study had Jurkat cell RNA spiked in. The sequenced sample consisted of naive CD8+ T cells from blood, with Jurkat cell RNA spiked in. The subset is: FACS-sorted CD8+CD4-CCR7+CD45RA+ naive T cells. The V call is TRBV3-1, the J call TRBJ2-1; D is unclear. CDR3 region: CASSPPRSYNEQFF. In DNA, the CDR3 is TGTGCCAGCAGCCCCCCCCGATCCTACAATGAGCAGTTCTTC.